This entry describes one T cell receptor (beta chain). The record originates from a study of control samples from healthy donors and cancer patients. The repertoire was sequenced with immunoSEQ multiplex PCR; TCRdb's copy has only in-frame clones and lacks some. There are 95,000 to 100,000 clones in the sample; around nine tenths occur only once, and about 8% lies in the top ten. CDR1 is SNHLY and CDR2 is FYNNEI in the germline V gene. The CDR3 spans 12 residues. V was shortened by 4 bases and J by 7 bases, with 7 bases between the two germline ends. The source is a young man in good health. The genes are TRBV2 and TRBJ2-2, with no clear D. The specimen sequenced was blood. CDR3 nucleotide sequence: TGTGCCAGCAGTGGAGATAGCGGGGAGCTGTTTTTT. It specifies CASSGDSGELFF.